The 15 T cell receptor beta chains reported below all come from one sample, sequenced in a study of cytomegalovirus exposure and HLA in healthy donors. Use of 60 Vbeta and 13 Jbeta primers characterized the PCR. Clones were sequenced by immunoSEQ multiplex PCR, and TCRdb holds only the in-frame ones, with some missing. This sample carries 100,000 to 150,000 clones, over 65% of them seen once, and the ten largest clones take approximately 4%. Sequenced input: PBMCs. The origin of the receptors is a man aged 35 to 55 in good health and CMV-seropositive.

The CDR3 sequence: CASSVVPLEDTIYF. In nucleotides, the CDR3 is TGTGCCAGCAGCGTAGTCCCCCTTGAGGACACCATATATTTT. This rearrangement joins TRBV9 to TRBJ1-3, with D unclear. Looked up from germline, CDR1 is SGDLS and CDR2 is YYNGEE. The CDR3 loop spans 14 amino acids. The V and J ends lost 0 bases and 8 bases respectively, with 12 bases between them. Full variable domain (missing parts from reference TRBV9 and TRBJ1-3): DSGVTQTPKHLITATGQRVTLRCSPRSGDLSVYWYQQSLDQGLQFLIQYYNGEERAKGNILERFSAQQFPDLHSELNLSSLELGDSALYFCASSVVPLEDTIYFGEGSWLTVV.

This clone was counted only a few times. V usage is TRBV10-3 and J usage is TRBJ1-5; possible D gene TRBD1, 5 bases. Germline-derived CDR1 and CDR2 are ENHRY and SYGVKD. The CDR3 spans 12 residues. V lost 3 bases, J lost 8 bases, and 8 bases lay in between. CDR3 in DNA: TGTGCCATCAGTGAAGTAGGGGAGCCCCAGCATTTT. Residues: CAISEVGEPQHF.

Of note for this clone: The sample contains more than one DNA sequence encoding this CDR3. CDR3 sequence reads: CASSFAGGNQPQHF. In DNA, the CDR3 is TGTGCCAGCAGTTTCGCCGGGGGGAATCAGCCCCAGCATTTT. This rearrangement joins TRBV28 to TRBJ1-5; possibly TRBD1 for D (5 bases). Trimming stripped 3 bases from V and 4 bases from J, with 10 bases between. This CDR3 has 14 amino acids. Germline V gives CDR1 MDHEN, CDR2 SYDVKM.

V is TRBV28 and J is TRBJ2-4; the D gene is possibly TRBD1 (6 bases). The germline V and J ends were trimmed by 6 bases and 0 bases, with 18 bases remaining between them. This CDR3 has 17 residues. CDR1 is MDHEN and CDR2 is SYDVKM in the germline V gene. The CDR3 nucleotides are TGTGCCAGCAGAACCCACGGACAGAGACTAGCCAAAAACATTCAGTACTTC. Protein sequence: CASRTHGQRLAKNIQYF.

This chain links TRBV19 with TRBJ1-2; TRBD1 agrees at 8 bases. The CDR3 contains 13 residues. Trimming cost V 3 bases and J 8 bases; bases outside gene matches: 5. The V gene's germline CDR1 is LNHDA and CDR2 SQIVND (reference sequence). The DNA of the CDR3 is TGTGCCAGTAGTATTGGACAGGGTGGGGGCTACACCTTC. It is translated as CASSIGQGGGYTF.

The V gene is TRBV9, the J gene TRBJ2-1; a weak D match, TRBD2 (5 bases). Germline V lookup: CDR1 SGDLS, CDR2 YYNGEE. Trimming took 4 bases from V and 0 from J, leaving 11 bases between them. The CDR3 covers 15 residues. The CDR3 loop reads CASSPPSSSYNEQFF. For the CDR3, the DNA is TGTGCCAGCAGCCCCCCTAGCAGCTCCTACAATGAGCAGTTCTTC.

This chain links TRBV29-1 with TRBJ2-7, with TRBD1 identical over 11 bases. V gave up 4 bases and J gave up 1 base; unmatched junction bases: 3. The CDR3 runs to 14 residues. Germline V gene data show CDR1 as SQVTM and CDR2 as ANQGSEA. The CDR3 sequence is CSVGGQGDSYEQYF. The CDR3 bases are TGCAGCGTTGGGGGACAGGGGGATTCCTACGAGCAGTACTTC.

The chain has TRBV6-5 and TRBJ2-5, with D maybe TRBD2 (6 bases). This CDR3 has 14 amino acids. Deletions cut 6 bases from V and 7 bases from J, with 18 bases between. Per the germline V gene, CDR1 is MNHEY and CDR2 is SVGAGI. The CDR3 sequence is CASRTTAGGRTQYF. CDR3 coding DNA: TGTGCCAGCAGAACGACGGCCGGAGGGCGGACCCAGTACTTC.

The chain links TRBV29-1 to TRBJ2-5; 9 bases line up with TRBD1. This CDR3 spans 16 amino acids. The germline V gene has CDR1 SQVTM and CDR2 ANQGSEA. V was pared by 7 bases and J by 5 bases, with 17 bases of the junction left unmatched. The CDR3 nucleotides are TGCAGCGCTCAAAGCGACAGGGGGTGGGATAGGGAGACCCAGTACTTC. Translated, it gives CSAQSDRGWDRETQYF.

This chain joins TRBV28 and TRBJ2-6; D is ambiguous. Trimming removed 7 bases from V and 0 bases from J, with 4 bases in between. The CDR3 runs 13 residues. Germline V lookup: CDR1 MDHEN, CDR2 SYDVKM. The CDR3 coding sequence is TGTGCCAGCACCCGCTCTGGGGCCAACGTCCTGACTTTC. It codes for CASTRSGANVLTF. The whole variable domain, remainder taken from reference TRBV28 and TRBJ2-6, is DVKVTQSSRYLVKRTGEKVFLECVQDMDHENMFWYRQDPGLGLRLIYFSYDVKMKEKGDIPEGYSVSREKKERFSLILESASTNQTSMYLCASTRSGANVLTFGAGSRLTVL.

This clone was recorded a few times. Distinct nucleotide sequences in the sample also encode this CDR3. This rearrangement joins TRBV4-1 to TRBJ2-5; D is undetermined. Germline V lookup: CDR1 MGHRA, CDR2 YSYEKL. The CDR3 spans 12 residues. V lost 0 bases and J 5 bases, leaving 4 bases between the germline ends. The CDR3 protein is CASSQDRETQYF. The CDR3 coding sequence is TGCGCCAGCAGCCAAGACCGGGAGACCCAGTACTTC.

This chain connects TRBV5-1 to TRBJ1-1, with D hard to call. V lost 3 bases to trimming and J lost 4 bases, with 19 bases between them. The CDR3 extends over 16 amino acids. Germline V gene sequence: CDR1 SGHRS, CDR2 YFSETQ. The CDR3 sequence is CASSSGLLKEGTEAFF. In DNA form, the CDR3 reads TGCGCCAGCAGCTCTGGGTTACTAAAAGAAGGCACTGAAGCTTTCTTT.

In nucleotides, the CDR3 is TGTGCCAGCAGCCGCAACAGGGCTGGGACAGATACGCAGTATTTT. This encodes CASSRNRAGTDTQYF. The J gene is TRBJ2-3, the V gene TRBV11-1, with a weak D call TRBD1 (6 bases). Deletions cut 5 bases from V and 3 bases from J, with 15 bases between. Germline CDR1 is SGHAT and CDR2 is FQDESV (reference sequence). The CDR3 is 15 residues long.

This chain joins TRBV25-1 and TRBJ2-7, with 7 bases identical to TRBD1. This CDR3 spans 16 amino acids. Germline V lookup: CDR1 MGHDK, CDR2 SYGVNS. With 1 base clipped from V and 2 bases from J, the junction kept 8 bases outside the gene matches. CDR3 sequence reads: CASSEWVGQNTYEQYF. CDR3 bases: TGTGCCAGCAGTGAATGGGTGGGACAGAATACCTACGAGCAGTACTTC.

J is TRBJ1-5 and V is TRBV19, with a possible D match to TRBD1 (5 bases). The CDR3 extends over 17 amino acids. Per germline, CDR1 LNHDA and CDR2 SQIVND (reference sequence). V gave up 3 bases and J gave up 3 bases, with 18 bases separating them. CDR3 loop: CASSMGFMGQNNQPQHF. CDR3 nucleotide sequence: TGTGCCAGTAGTATGGGGTTTATGGGGCAGAACAATCAGCCCCAGCATTTT.